The 14 T cell receptor beta chains reported below all come from one sample, sequenced in a study of blood T cells in healthy people across ages. Combining a sample-barcoded 5' primer with a J-beta primer mix, a second PCR ran for about 7 to 12 cycles. TCRdb passed the 5' RACE reads through MiXCR, listing each CDR3 protein once. This table holds roughly 700,000 distinct CDR3 sequences, 49% found once. The sequencing input was blood. The receptors originated from a woman in her sixties or seventies in good health.

This rearrangement joins TRBV18 to TRBJ1-2, with D unclear. Germline CDR1 KGHSH, CDR2 LQKENI. The CDR3 extends over 13 amino acids. The V end lost 0 bases, the J end lost 4 bases, and 6 bases lay between the germline ends. The CDR3 nucleotides are TGTGCCAGCTCACCACCGGCGGTCTATGGCTACACCTTC. Translation: CASSPPAVYGYTF.

The J gene is TRBJ2-7, the V gene TRBV7-2, with 11 bases matching TRBD2. V dropped 2 bases and J dropped 5; count of bases not matched to a gene: 14. The CDR3 is made up of 18 amino acids. In germline, CDR1 is SGHTA, CDR2 FQGNSA. The CDR3 bases are TGTGCCAGCAGCTTATCACTAGCGGGAGCTCAAAACTCAGACGAGCAGTACTTC. This sequence encodes CASSLSLAGAQNSDEQYF.

The genes are TRBV5-8 and TRBJ2-1; TRBD2 aligns across 7 bases. Trimming cost V 4 bases and J 8 bases; bases outside gene matches: 9. CDR3 size: 14 residues. Germline CDR1 is SGHTS and CDR2 is YDEGEE. DNA for the CDR3: TGTGCCAGCAGCGGGGGAGGGGCTAGGGATGAGCAGTTCTTC. It is translated as CASSGGGARDEQFF.

This clonotype was observed a few times. The chain combines TRBV21-1 with TRBJ2-7; TRBD1 is the table's D call and was not checked against the DNA. TRBV21-1 is recorded as a pseudogene. The CDR3 consists of 15 residues. The CDR3 DNA sequence: TGTGCCAGCAGTGCCGAGGACAGGGGAACCTACGAGCAGTACTTC. Its translation is CASSAEDRGTYEQYF.

There are many counts of this clonotype. The J gene is TRBJ2-7, the V gene TRBV7-2; D possibly corresponds to TRBD2 (6 bases). This CDR3 is 19 amino acids long. Looked up from germline, CDR1 is SGHTA and CDR2 is FQGNSA. V was cut by 5 bases and J by 2 bases, with 28 bases left in between. CDR3 DNA sequence: TGTGCCAGCAGCCCCAATAGGGTCATGGCGGGGCCGTTAACCTACGAGCAGTACTTC. Amino acids: CASSPNRVMAGPLTYEQYF.

This clonotype has a count of ten or more. The chain joins TRBV2 to TRBJ1-2; D might be TRBD1 (5 bases). Germline V gives CDR1 SNHLY, CDR2 FYNNEI. V lost 6 bases and J 1 base, leaving 12 bases between the germline ends. CDR3 size: 14 residues. In DNA form, the CDR3 reads TGTGCCAGCAGCCCGGGACGGCTTAACTATGGCTACACCTTC. As protein: CASSPGRLNYGYTF. Drawing the rest from reference TRBV2 and TRBJ1-2, the complete variable domain is EPEVTQTPSHQVTQMGQEVILRCVPISNHLYFYWYRQILGQKVEFLVSFYNNEISEKSEIFDDQFSVERPDGSNFTLKIRSTKLEDSAMYFCASSPGRLNYGYTFGSGTRLTVV.

V and J are TRBV28 and TRBJ2-7; D assignment may be TRBD1 or TRBD2 (5 bases each). Trimming left V 5 bases short and J 2 bases short, with 16 bases between. This CDR3 is 15 amino acids long. Per the germline V gene, CDR1 is MDHEN and CDR2 is SYDVKM. The DNA of the CDR3 is TGTGCCAGCAGTCGGTTGGGGGACGGAACCTACGAGCAGTACTTC. This sequence encodes CASSRLGDGTYEQYF. Combining the CDR3 with reference TRBV28 and TRBJ2-7 gives the whole variable domain DVKVTQSSRYLVKRTGEKVFLECVQDMDHENMFWYRQDPGLGLRLIYFSYDVKMKEKGDIPEGYSVSREKKERFSLILESASTNQTSMYLCASSRLGDGTYEQYFGPGTRLTVT.

This clonotype was recorded a few times. This chain joins TRBV20-1 and TRBJ2-7, with a possible D match to TRBD2 (6 bases). The CDR3 is 14 amino acids. The germline CDR1 and CDR2 sequences are DFQATT and SNEGSKA (reference sequence). Trimming removed 6 bases from V and 7 bases from J, with 22 bases in between. CDR3 bases: TGCAGTGCCCCGGGACTCCCGTCGGGAAATGAGCAGTACTTC. Translation gives CSAPGLPSGNEQYF.

Written as DNA, the CDR3 is TGCAGTGCTAGAAACAGGGGAGGGGAGACCCAGTACTTC. As protein: CSARNRGGETQYF. V is TRBV20-1 and J is TRBJ2-5; perhaps D is TRBD1 or TRBD2 (7 bases each). This CDR3 has 13 residues. Trimming left V 2 bases short and J 5 bases short, with 12 bases between. From germline, CDR1 is DFQATT and CDR2 SNEGSKA (reference sequence).

This clonotype was counted many times. This chain connects TRBV12-3 or TRBV12-4 to TRBJ2-5; TRBD2 might be the D (6 bases). Trimming pared 6 bases from V and 5 bases from J, leaving 10 bases between. The CDR3 contains 12 residues. This CDR3 is CASRGDSETQYF. The CDR3 region has the DNA TGTGCCAGCAGGGGGGACTCTGAGACCCAGTACTTC.

The V and J genes are TRBV20-1 and TRBJ2-7; 13 bases match TRBD2. With V trimmed by 1 base and J by 0 bases, 9 bases remained unmatched. The CDR3 spans 18 residues. Germline assignment: CDR1 DFQATT and CDR2 SNEGSKA (reference sequence). The CDR3 is CSARGTSGRAKPSYEQYF. CDR3 DNA sequence: TGCAGTGCTAGAGGCACTAGCGGGAGGGCAAAACCCTCCTACGAGCAGTACTTC.

The sample holds many counts of this clonotype. The V and J genes are TRBV12-3 or TRBV12-4 and TRBJ2-7; 8 bases agree with TRBD2. This CDR3 has 14 amino acids. V shed 4 bases and J 4 bases; nucleotides not matched to a gene: 6. Here the CDR3 reads CASSSSGGGYEQYF. The CDR3 region has the DNA TGTGCCAGCAGTTCTTCTGGCGGGGGGTACGAGCAGTACTTC.

The chain carries TRBV7-2 and TRBJ2-3; TRBD1 agrees at 7 bases. The CDR3 spans 17 residues. Germline V gives CDR1 SGHTA, CDR2 FQGNSA. Trimming took 4 bases from V and 2 from J; bases not matched to a gene: 12. The CDR3 loop reads CASSSRFRQGSTDTQYF. CDR3 nucleotide sequence: TGTGCCAGCAGCTCCCGGTTTAGACAGGGCTCCACAGATACGCAGTATTTT.

The J gene is TRBJ2-7, the V gene TRBV6-5; TRBD2 aligns across 7 bases. The CDR3 extends over 11 amino acids. The V segment lost 11 bases and the J segment 8 bases; nucleotides outside the gene matches: 9. Germline CDR1 reads MNHEY; CDR2 reads SVGAGI. The CDR3 DNA follows: TGTGCCGGCCGGCGGGGGATGAAGCAGTACTTC. Residues: CAGRRGMKQYF.